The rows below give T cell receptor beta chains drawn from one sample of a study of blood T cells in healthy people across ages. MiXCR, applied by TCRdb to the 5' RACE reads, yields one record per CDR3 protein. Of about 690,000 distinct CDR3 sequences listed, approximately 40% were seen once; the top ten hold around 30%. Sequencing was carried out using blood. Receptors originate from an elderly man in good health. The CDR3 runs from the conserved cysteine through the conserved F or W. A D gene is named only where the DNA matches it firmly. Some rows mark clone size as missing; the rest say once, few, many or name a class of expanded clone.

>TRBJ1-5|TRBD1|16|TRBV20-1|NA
TGCAGTGCTAGACCTCCAACAGGGGTTGGCAATCAGCCCCAGCATTTT
CSARPPTGVGNQPQHF
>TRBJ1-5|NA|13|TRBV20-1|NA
TGCAGTGCTAGACCAGAGGAATATCAGCCCCAGCATTTT
CSARPEEYQPQHF
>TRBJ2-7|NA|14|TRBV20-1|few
TGCAGTGCTAGAATGGCGGGATACGTAGACGAGCAGTACTTC
CSARMAGYVDEQYF
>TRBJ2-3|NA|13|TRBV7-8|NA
TGTGCCAGCAGCGTAGTAATCCGGGGAGCGGTGTATTTT
CASSVVIRGAVYF
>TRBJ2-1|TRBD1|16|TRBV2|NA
TGTGCCAGCAGTGAACGACAGGGTCGCCAGGGCGATGAGCAGTTCTTC
CASSERQGRQGDEQFF
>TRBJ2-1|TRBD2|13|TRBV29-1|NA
TGCAGCGTTGGGTCTAGCGGGAATGATGAGCTGTTCTTC
CSVGSSGNDELFF
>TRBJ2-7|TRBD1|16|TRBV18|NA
TGTGCCAGCTCACCCACGGGACAGGGGGCCCTAGACGAGCAGTACTTC
CASSPTGQGALDEQYF
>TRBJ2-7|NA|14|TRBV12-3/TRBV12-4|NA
TGTGCCAGCAGTTTCACGGGCAGGGGTAACGAGCAGTACTTC
CASSFTGRGNEQYF
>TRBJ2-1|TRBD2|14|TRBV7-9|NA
TGTGCCAGCGCGCGGGAGGGCCGCTACAATGAGCAGTTCTTC
CASAREGRYNEQFF
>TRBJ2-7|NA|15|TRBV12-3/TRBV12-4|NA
TGTGCCAGCAGTGGGGAAGGTACGGGGATCTACGAGCAGTACTTC
CASSGEGTGIYEQYF
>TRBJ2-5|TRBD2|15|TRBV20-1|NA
TGCAGTGCTAGAGATGGGAGGGTTAGGCAAGAGACCCAGTACTTC
CSARDGRVRQETQYF
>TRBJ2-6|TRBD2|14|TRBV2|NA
TGTGCCAGCAGAAGCGGGGGGTCGGCCAACGTCCTGACTTTC
CASRSGGSANVLTF
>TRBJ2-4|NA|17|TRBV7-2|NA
TGTGCCAGCAGCTTAGAAGGACCCCAGGTAGCCAAAAACATTCAGTACTTC
CASSLEGPQVAKNIQYF
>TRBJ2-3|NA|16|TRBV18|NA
TGTGCCAGCTCACCGGGGACAAGACCTAGCACAGATACGCAGTATTTT
CASSPGTRPSTDTQYF
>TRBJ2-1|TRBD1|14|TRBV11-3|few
TGTGCCAGCAGCCCGGGACAGCAGTACAATGAGCAGTTCTTC
CASSPGQQYNEQFF
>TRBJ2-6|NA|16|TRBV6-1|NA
TGTGCCAGCAGTGAATATACCTCCTCTGGGGCCAACGTCCTGACTTTC
CASSEYTSSGANVLTF
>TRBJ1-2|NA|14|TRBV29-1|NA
TGCAGCGTTGTTGTGGACTGGGGATTAGATGGCTACACCTTC
CSVVVDWGLDGYTF
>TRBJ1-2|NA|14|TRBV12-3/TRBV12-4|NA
TGTGCCAGCAGTTTAGGTTTAGGTAGCTATGGCTACACCTTC
CASSLGLGSYGYTF
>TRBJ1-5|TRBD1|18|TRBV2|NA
TGTGCCAGCAGAGAGGCCGGGACAGGGGGTTTAAGCAATCAGCCCCAGCATTTT
CASREAGTGGLSNQPQHF
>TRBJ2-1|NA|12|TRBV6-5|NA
TGTGCCAGCAGTTACCGGGACAAAAAGCAGTTCTTC
CASSYRDKKQFF
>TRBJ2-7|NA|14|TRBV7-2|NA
TGTGCCAGCAGCTCAGAAGTCCTAGCGTTCGAGCAGTACTTC
CASSSEVLAFEQYF
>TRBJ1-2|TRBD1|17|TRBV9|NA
TGTGCCAGCAGCCATTCGACGAACAGGGGCCTAGACTATGGCTACACCTTC
CASSHSTNRGLDYGYTF
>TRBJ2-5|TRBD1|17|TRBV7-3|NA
TGTGCCAGCAGCTTAATGAGGTTCGACAGGGGTGTCGAGACCCAGTACTTC
CASSLMRFDRGVETQYF
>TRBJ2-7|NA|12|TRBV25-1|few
TGTGCCAGCAGTAACGTATTCGAGACCCAGTACTTT
CASSNVFETQYF
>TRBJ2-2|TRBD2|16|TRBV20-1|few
TGCAGTGCTAGACCCGGACTAGCGGGAGTTACCGGGGAGCTGTTTTTT
CSARPGLAGVTGELFF
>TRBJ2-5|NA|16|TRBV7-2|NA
TGTGCCAGCAGCTTATGGGGACGGTCGGGAGTGGAGACCCAGTACTTC
CASSLWGRSGVETQYF
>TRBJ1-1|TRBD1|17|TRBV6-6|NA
TGTGCCAGCAGTTACCGAAGGGACAGGGTGGGCGACACTGAAGCTTTCTTT
CASSYRRDRVGDTEAFF
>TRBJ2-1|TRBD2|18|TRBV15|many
TGTGCCACCAGCAGAGAGGCTAGCGGGAGATACGCTGTTAATGAGCAGTTCTTC
CATSREASGRYAVNEQFF